This TCR beta chain was documented in a study of shared clonotypes between healthy human individuals. About the study: For every donor, three CD4 naive, three CD4 memory, two CD8 naive and one CD8 memory plates were used.

CDR1 is SGHRS and CDR2 is YFSETQ in the germline V gene. This CDR3 is built from 14 residues. The germline V and J ends were trimmed by 4 bases and 0 bases, with 7 bases remaining between them. Here immunoSEQ multiplex PCR was the method, and the copy in TCRdb shows in-frame clones only, minus some. The sample contains approximately 2,000,000 clones, around 90% of which appear only once. Naive CD4+ cells were CD45RA-selected; the remaining cells were memory. Specimen: naive CD4+ T cells from PBMCs. The subset was: CD45RA+ positively selected. The clonotype comes from a man between 18 and 35 years old in good health. Some clones in this sample may be carry-over from other donors' samples. This chain links TRBV5-1 with TRBJ1-4, with D uncertain. The CDR3 sequence is CASSKEATNEKLFF. CDR3 in DNA: TGCGCCAGCAGCAAAGAGGCAACTAATGAAAAACTGTTTTTT.